This T cell receptor (beta chain) is from a study of glioma-infiltrating T cells after dendritic cell vaccination. At the level of the study: The vaccine used monocyte-derived dendritic cells pulsed overnight with autologous tumor lysate.

Worth noting for this clone: Its antigen remains unknown.

Libraries were prepared by immunoSEQ multiplex PCR; TCRdb keeps only in-frame clonotypes and omits some of them. This sample has about 95,000 clones, with approximately 87% found just once. Study-wide findings and caveats: Few patients contributed both blood and tumor specimens. No direct clonality-survival link was found; a diverse polyclonal response may matter.

Trimming took off 5 bases at V and 7 bases at J, with 15 bases between the two ends. The CDR3 sequence is 14 residues long. The germline V gene has CDR1 LNHDA and CDR2 SQIVND (reference sequence). The V call is TRBV19, the J call TRBJ2-1; D may be TRBD2 (7 bases). The receptor's source is a human donor with glioblastoma. The sample consisted of blood, taken before dendritic cell vaccination. CDR3 sequence reads: CASSFGGAENEQFF. The CDR3 DNA sequence: TGTGCCAGTAGTTTTGGGGGGGCTGAAAATGAGCAGTTCTTC. The whole variable domain, filled in from reference TRBV19 and TRBJ2-1, reads DGGITQSPKYLFRKEGQNVTLSCEQNLNHDAMYWYRQDPGQGLRLIYYSQIVNDFQKGDIAEGYSVSREKKESFPLTVTSAQKNPTAFYLCASSFGGAENEQFFGPGTRLTVL.